This T cell receptor beta chain appears in the sequencing data of a study of OX40 agonist ivuxolimab in advanced cancers. Study details: Eligibility rules accepted prior anti-PD-1, anti-PD-L1 or anti-CTLA-4 therapy, and 40% had some.

Germline loops: CDR1 SGDLS, CDR2 YYNGEE. The CDR3 runs 14 residues. V shed 0 bases, J shed 7 bases, and the junction held 1 base outside the gene matches. Study results and caveats: CD8+ T cells (on average) carried more expanded clones than CD4+ T cells. A proportion of nonresponders additionally exhibited low normalized T-cell clonal expansion.

TCRdb keeps only in-frame clones here, not all; method: immunoSEQ multiplex PCR. The data show 75,000 to 80,000 clones, 90% to 95% seen once. Concerning this clone: What it recognizes is unknown.

On cycle 4 day 1 and cycle 7 day 1, as well as at baseline, blood was sampled. This clonotype was obtained from an adult with an advanced solid tumor such as melanoma, head and neck, liver or kidney cancer. Sequences were derived from CD4+ or CD8+ T cells sorted from blood, sampled in a trial of the OX40 agonist ivuxolimab. The chain joins TRBV9 to TRBJ2-7; TRBD2 matches at 13 bases. CDR3: CASSVGLAGGEQYF. The DNA for the CDR3 is TGTGCCAGCAGCGTAGGACTAGCGGGAGGAGAGCAGTACTTC. Together with reference TRBV9 and TRBJ2-7, the CDR3 gives the full variable domain: DSGVTQTPKHLITATGQRVTLRCSPRSGDLSVYWYQQSLDQGLQFLIQYYNGEERAKGNILERFSAQQFPDLHSELNLSSLELGDSALYFCASSVGLAGGEQYFGPGTRLTVT.